This T cell receptor (beta chain) was profiled in a study of T cell responses to AZD1222 COVID-19 vaccine. CDR3 length: 14 amino acids. From germline, CDR1 is MNHEY and CDR2 SMNVEV (reference sequence). V gave up 8 bases and J gave up 0 bases, with 11 bases separating them. Method: immunoSEQ multiplex PCR; TCRdb's copy keeps in-frame clones and lacks some. The sample has some 150,000 clones; 70% to 90% are singletons. This clonotype was obtained from an adult in good health. V and J are TRBV27 and TRBJ1-5; D not certain. The material sequenced was peripheral blood, taken on day 0 of AZD1222 vaccination. The CDR3 reads CASGAGYSNQPQHF. DNA for the CDR3: TGTGCCAGCGGTGCGGGCTATAGCAATCAGCCCCAGCATTTT.